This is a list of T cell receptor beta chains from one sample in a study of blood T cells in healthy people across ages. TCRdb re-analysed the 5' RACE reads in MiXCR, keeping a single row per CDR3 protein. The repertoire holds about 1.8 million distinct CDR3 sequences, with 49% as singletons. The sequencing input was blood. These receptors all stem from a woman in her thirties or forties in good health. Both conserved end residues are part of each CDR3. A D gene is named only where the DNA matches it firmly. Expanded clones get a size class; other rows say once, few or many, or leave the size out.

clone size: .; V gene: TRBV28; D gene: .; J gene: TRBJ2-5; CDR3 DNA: TGTGCCAGCAGTGCTATAAACCAAGAGACCCAGTACTTC; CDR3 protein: CASSAINQETQYF
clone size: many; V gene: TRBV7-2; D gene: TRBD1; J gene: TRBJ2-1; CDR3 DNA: TGTGCCAGCAGCAGCGTCGGGACAGGGGGACATGAGCAGTTCTTC; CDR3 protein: CASSSVGTGGHEQFF
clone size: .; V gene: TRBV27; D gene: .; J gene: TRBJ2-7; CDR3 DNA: TGTGCCAGCAGTCCCCATGAGGGAATAAATATCTACGAGCAGTACTTC; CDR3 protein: CASSPHEGINIYEQYF
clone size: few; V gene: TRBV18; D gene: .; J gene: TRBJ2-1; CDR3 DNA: TGTGCCAGCTCACCACGGCTTGGGGACAATGAGCAGTTCTTC; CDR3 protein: CASSPRLGDNEQFF
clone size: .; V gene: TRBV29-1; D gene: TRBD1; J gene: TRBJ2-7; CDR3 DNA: TGCAGCGGGTGGGACAGTTGGTCCTACGAGCAGTACTTC; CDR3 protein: CSGWDSWSYEQYF
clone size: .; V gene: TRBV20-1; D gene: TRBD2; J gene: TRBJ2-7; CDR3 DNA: TGCAGTGCTAGAGGTCAGCGGGGGCTATACGAGCAGTACTTC; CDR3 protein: CSARGQRGLYEQYF
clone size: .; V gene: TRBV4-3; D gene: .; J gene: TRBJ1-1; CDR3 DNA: TGCGCCAGCAGCCAAATTCGGGCGGAAGAAGCTTTCTTT; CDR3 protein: CASSQIRAEEAFF
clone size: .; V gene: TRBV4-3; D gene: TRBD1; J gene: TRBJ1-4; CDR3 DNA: TGCGCCAGCAGTCCCGACAGGGTTAGTGAAAAACTGTTTTTT; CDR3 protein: CASSPDRVSEKLFF
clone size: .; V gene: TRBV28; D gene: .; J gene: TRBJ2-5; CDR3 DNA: TGTGCCAGCAGTTCTCGTCTAGCGTTAGAGACCCAGTACTTC; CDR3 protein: CASSSRLALETQYF
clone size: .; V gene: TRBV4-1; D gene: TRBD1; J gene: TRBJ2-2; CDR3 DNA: TGCGCCAGCAGCCCCCCCAGGGGGACCTTGGGGGAGCTGTTTTTT; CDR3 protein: CASSPPRGTLGELFF
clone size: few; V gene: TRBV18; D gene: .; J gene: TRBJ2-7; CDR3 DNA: TGTGCCAGCTCACCGGGGGACACCTCCTACGAGCAGTACTTC; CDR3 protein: CASSPGDTSYEQYF
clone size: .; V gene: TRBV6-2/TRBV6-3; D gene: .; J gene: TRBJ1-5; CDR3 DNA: TGTGCCAGCAGTTACTTCGTTGGGGGCGCGGGGTGGCAGCCCCAGCATTTT; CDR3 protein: CASSYFVGGAGWQPQHF
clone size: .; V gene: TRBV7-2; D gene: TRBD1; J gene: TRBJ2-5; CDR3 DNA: TGTGCCAGCAGCTTAGTGGGGACAGGGATGAGAGAGACCCAGTACTTC; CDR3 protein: CASSLVGTGMRETQYF
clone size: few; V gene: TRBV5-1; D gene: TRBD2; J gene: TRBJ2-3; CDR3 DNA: TGCGCCAGCACTAGCGGGGACGTACATACGCAGTATTTT; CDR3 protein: CASTSGDVHTQYF
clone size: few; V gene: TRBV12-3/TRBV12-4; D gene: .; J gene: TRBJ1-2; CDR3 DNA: TGTGCCAGCAGTACATGGGGCGTCTGGGGCTACACCTTC; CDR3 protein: CASSTWGVWGYTF
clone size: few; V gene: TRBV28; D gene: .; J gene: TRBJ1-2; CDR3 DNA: TGTGCCAGCAGCTCCGGGGCCCTCTATGGCTACACCTTC; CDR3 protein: CASSSGALYGYTF
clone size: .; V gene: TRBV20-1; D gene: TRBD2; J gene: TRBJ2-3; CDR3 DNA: TGCAGTGCAGGCGGGACTAGCGGGGGACATGCGGATACGCAGTATTTT; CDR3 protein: CSAGGTSGGHADTQYF
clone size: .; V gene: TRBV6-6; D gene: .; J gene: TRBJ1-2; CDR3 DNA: TGTGCCGGCGGGCCGGGACTCCCAGGCTACACCTTC; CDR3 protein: CAGGPGLPGYTF
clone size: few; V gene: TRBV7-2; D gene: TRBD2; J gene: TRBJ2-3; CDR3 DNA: TGTGCCAGCAGCCAAATAGCGGGGGGTTCAAATACGCAGTATTTT; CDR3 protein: CASSQIAGGSNTQYF
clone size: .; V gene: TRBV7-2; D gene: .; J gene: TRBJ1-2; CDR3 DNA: TGTGCCAGCAGCAAAAGCGGGGCTATGGATGGCTACACCTTC; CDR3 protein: CASSKSGAMDGYTF
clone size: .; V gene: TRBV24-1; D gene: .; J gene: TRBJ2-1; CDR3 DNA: TGTGCCACCAGTTCACAGGGAAATGAGCAGTTCTTC; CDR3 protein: CATSSQGNEQFF
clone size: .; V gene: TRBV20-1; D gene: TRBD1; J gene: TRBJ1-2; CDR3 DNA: TGCAGTGTCCAGACGGGACAGGGAACGTATGGCTACACCTTC; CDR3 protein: CSVQTGQGTYGYTF